Listed below are T cell receptor beta chains from one sample, sequenced in a study of blood T cell repertoires in COVID-19. Some clones are missing from TCRdb's copy, which holds only in-frame ones; the method was immunoSEQ multiplex PCR. The sample lists about 190,000 clones, around 85% occurring once. The sequenced sample was peripheral blood. Receptor source: a young man with acute or convalescent COVID-19. Each CDR3 is given with its conserved first and last residue. A D gene is named only where the DNA matches it firmly. The size of a clone is reported for some rows only, either as once, few or many, or as a class for expanded clones.

D: NA
V: TRBV30
J: TRBJ1-5
size: NA
CDR3: CAWSGGTHQPQHF
DNA: TGTGCCTGGAGTGGCGGAACCCATCAGCCCCAGCATTTT

D: TRBD2
V: TRBV5-1
J: TRBJ2-7
size: few
CDR3: CASSLKLAGEKQYF
DNA: TGCGCCAGCAGCTTAAAACTAGCGGGAGAGAAGCAGTACTTC

D: NA
V: TRBV7-8
J: TRBJ1-2
size: once
CDR3: CASSLGAGDGYTF
DNA: TGTGCCAGCAGCCTGGGGGCAGGGGACGGCTACACCTTC

D: TRBD1
V: TRBV29-1
J: TRBJ1-3
size: few
CDR3: CSVGTGAGNTIYF
DNA: TGCAGCGTCGGAACAGGGGCCGGAAACACCATATATTTT

D: TRBD2
V: TRBV7-3
J: TRBJ2-3
size: NA
CDR3: CASSLTPLAGGLGTQYF
DNA: TGTGCCAGCAGCTTAACCCCTCTAGCGGGGGGTTTGGGTACGCAGTATTTT

D: NA
V: TRBV6-5
J: TRBJ1-6
size: NA
CDR3: CASRPRGDSPLHF
DNA: TGTGCCAGCAGACCCAGGGGCGATTCACCCCTCCACTTT

D: NA
V: TRBV28
J: TRBJ1-5
size: NA
CDR3: CASSFTGSGQPQHF
DNA: TGTGCCAGCAGTTTTACCGGGTCCGGTCAGCCCCAGCATTTT

D: TRBD2
V: TRBV18
J: TRBJ2-3
size: NA
CDR3: CASSPPGLAGADTQYF
DNA: TGTGCCAGCTCACCACCAGGACTAGCCGGGGCAGATACGCAGTATTTT

D: NA
V: TRBV6-5
J: TRBJ2-2
size: NA
CDR3: CASRSNPGELFF
DNA: TGTGCCAGCAGGAGCAACCCCGGGGAGCTGTTTTTT

D: TRBD1
V: TRBV28
J: TRBJ2-7
size: NA
CDR3: CASRPGTALYEQYF
DNA: TGTGCCAGCCGCCCCGGGACAGCTCTCTACGAGCAGTACTTC

D: NA
V: TRBV7-9
J: TRBJ1-6
size: NA
CDR3: CASSRGGPSSYNSPLHF
DNA: TGTGCCAGCAGCCGCGGGGGCCCCAGCTCCTATAATTCACCCCTCCACTTT

D: NA
V: TRBV4-1
J: TRBJ1-2
size: NA
CDR3: CASSQDVRAGGYGYTF
DNA: TGCGCCAGCAGCCAAGATGTGCGGGCGGGGGGATATGGCTACACCTTC

D: NA
V: TRBV28
J: TRBJ1-1
size: NA
CDR3: CASRRTGTQNTEAFF
DNA: TGTGCCAGCAGACGTACCGGGACACAGAACACTGAAGCTTTCTTT

D: NA
V: TRBV27
J: TRBJ2-2
size: NA
CDR3: CASSLRPPSGTGFGELFF
DNA: TGTGCCAGCAGTCTCCGCCCCCCTAGCGGGACAGGTTTCGGGGAGCTGTTTTTT

D: NA
V: TRBV28
J: TRBJ1-4
size: NA
CDR3: CASRRRLNEKLFF
DNA: TGTGCCAGCCGTAGGCGGCTTAATGAAAAACTGTTTTTT

D: NA
V: TRBV2
J: TRBJ1-2
size: NA
CDR3: CASSGREKGGYTF
DNA: TGTGCCAGCAGTGGGAGGGAGAAGGGCGGCTACACCTTC

D: NA
V: TRBV30
J: TRBJ2-1
size: once
CDR3: CAWSVLGRVAEQFF
DNA: TGTGCCTGGAGTGTACTGGGCAGGGTGGCTGAGCAGTTCTTC

D: NA
V: TRBV19
J: TRBJ1-3
size: NA
CDR3: CASSMRSGTGNTIYF
DNA: TGTGCCAGTAGTATGAGGTCCGGGACTGGAAACACCATATATTTT

D: NA
V: TRBV6-5
J: TRBJ1-5
size: NA
CDR3: CASRSLVGGGNQPQHF
DNA: TGTGCCAGCCGTTCGCTCGTGGGAGGGGGAAATCAGCCCCAGCATTTT

D: TRBD1
V: TRBV2
J: TRBJ2-7
size: NA
CDR3: CASSVGTGVTYEQYF
DNA: TGTGCCAGCAGTGTAGGAACAGGGGTAACCTACGAGCAGTACTTC

D: TRBD2
V: TRBV5-1
J: TRBJ2-1
size: NA
CDR3: CASSLGTLDSRGAGAYNEQFF
DNA: TGCGCCAGCAGCTTGGGCACTCTGGACAGTCGCGGAGCGGGAGCCTACAATGAGCAGTTCTTC

D: NA
V: TRBV6-5
J: TRBJ1-2
size: NA
CDR3: CASSKNREGYTF
DNA: TGTGCCAGCAGTAAAAACAGGGAAGGCTACACCTTC

D: NA
V: TRBV25-1
J: TRBJ1-3
size: once
CDR3: CASSEFHSGNTIYF
DNA: TGTGCCAGCAGTGAATTCCACTCTGGAAACACCATATATTTT

D: TRBD1
V: TRBV6-1
J: TRBJ1-6
size: NA
CDR3: CASSEGLGQGMGSPLHF
DNA: TGTGCCAGCAGTGAAGGTCTGGGACAGGGCATGGGTTCACCCCTCCACTTT

D: NA
V: TRBV6-1
J: TRBJ2-7
size: NA
CDR3: CASSEQGSYEQYF
DNA: TGTGCCAGCAGTGAACAGGGATCCTACGAGCAGTACTTC

D: NA
V: TRBV28
J: TRBJ2-3
size: NA
CDR3: CASSSLNTQYF
DNA: TGTGCCAGCAGTTCCTTAAATACGCAGTATTTT

D: NA
V: TRBV3-1/TRBV3-2
J: TRBJ1-1
size: NA
CDR3: CASSQDRGRWAFF
DNA: TGTGCCAGCAGCCAAGACCGGGGGAGGTGGGCTTTCTTT

D: TRBD2
V: TRBV11-3
J: TRBJ2-5
size: NA
CDR3: CASSFGSGSGETQYF
DNA: TGTGCCAGCAGCTTCGGTAGCGGGAGTGGTGAGACCCAGTACTTC

D: NA
V: TRBV5-1
J: TRBJ2-7
size: NA
CDR3: CASTLLGGPSYEQYF
DNA: TGCGCCAGCACCCTTTTGGGGGGGCCTTCCTACGAGCAGTACTTC

D: NA
V: TRBV18
J: TRBJ1-5
size: NA
CDR3: CASSPKTGDVQPQHF
DNA: TGTGCCAGCTCACCAAAGACAGGAGATGTTCAGCCCCAGCATTTT

D: NA
V: TRBV6-5
J: TRBJ1-1
size: NA
CDR3: CASRHNTEAFF
DNA: TGTGCCAGCAGACACAACACTGAAGCTTTCTTT

D: TRBD2
V: TRBV25-1
J: TRBJ2-1
size: NA
CDR3: CASSNTGTRTNEQFF
DNA: TGTGCCAGCAGCAACACCGGGACTAGAACGAATGAGCAGTTCTTC

D: NA
V: TRBV7-2
J: TRBJ1-4
size: NA
CDR3: CASSFSGVGEKLFF
DNA: TGTGCCAGCAGCTTTTCAGGGGTGGGGGAAAAACTGTTTTTT

D: NA
V: TRBV5-1
J: TRBJ1-1
size: NA
CDR3: CATYTQQGEAFF
DNA: TGCGCCACCTATACACAACAGGGTGAAGCTTTCTTT

D: NA
V: TRBV7-2
J: TRBJ1-1
size: NA
CDR3: CASSWGGLRGAFF
DNA: TGTGCCAGCAGCTGGGGGGGGCTCCGTGGAGCTTTCTTT

D: TRBD1
V: TRBV11-2
J: TRBJ1-2
size: few
CDR3: CASSSPRDRGRANYGYTF
DNA: TGTGCCAGCAGCTCCCCACGGGACAGGGGAAGGGCTAACTATGGCTACACCTTC

D: TRBD2
V: TRBV19
J: TRBJ2-1
size: NA
CDR3: CASSWVSGYNEQFF
DNA: TGTGCCAGTTCTTGGGTTAGCGGGTACAATGAGCAGTTCTTC

D: TRBD1
V: TRBV19
J: TRBJ1-5
size: NA
CDR3: CASTQGGSNQPQHF
DNA: TGTGCCAGTACACAGGGGGGTAGCAATCAGCCCCAGCATTTT

D: NA
V: TRBV28
J: TRBJ1-3
size: NA
CDR3: CASRLTGPSGNTIYF
DNA: TGTGCCAGCAGGCTGACAGGTCCCTCTGGAAACACCATATATTTT

D: TRBD1
V: TRBV7-9
J: TRBJ1-2
size: NA
CDR3: CASTTQGVDGYTF
DNA: TGTGCCAGCACCACCCAGGGGGTTGATGGCTACACCTTC

D: NA
V: TRBV9
J: TRBJ2-3
size: NA
CDR3: CASSVRDTQYF
DNA: TGTGCCAGCAGCGTGCGTGATACGCAGTATTTT

D: TRBD2
V: TRBV24-1
J: TRBJ2-3
size: NA
CDR3: CATQRGGPTDTQYF
DNA: TGTGCCACCCAGCGGGGGGGCCCCACAGATACGCAGTATTTT

D: TRBD1
V: TRBV10-2
J: TRBJ2-2
size: few
CDR3: CARRDGDRGGGGELFF
DNA: TGCGCCAGACGAGACGGGGACAGGGGTGGAGGCGGGGAGCTGTTTTTT

D: NA
V: TRBV6-5
J: TRBJ1-5
size: NA
CDR3: CASSYSGGGNQPQHF
DNA: TGTGCCAGCAGTTACTCAGGAGGGGGCAATCAGCCCCAGCATTTT

D: TRBD2
V: TRBV3-1/TRBV3-2
J: TRBJ2-7
size: NA
CDR3: CASRLAESYEQYF
DNA: TGTGCCAGCAGGCTAGCGGAATCCTACGAGCAGTACTTC

D: TRBD2
V: TRBV19
J: TRBJ2-2
size: few
CDR3: CASSTRGLAVPGELFF
DNA: TGTGCCAGTAGTACAAGAGGACTAGCGGTCCCCGGGGAGCTGTTTTTT

D: TRBD1
V: TRBV4-2
J: TRBJ2-1
size: NA
CDR3: CASSVQDRESYNEQFF
DNA: TGTGCCAGCAGCGTACAGGACAGGGAATCCTACAATGAGCAGTTCTTC

D: NA
V: TRBV12-3/TRBV12-4
J: TRBJ1-2
size: NA
CDR3: CASSEQGYGYTF
DNA: TGTGCCAGCAGTGAACAGGGCTATGGCTACACCTTC

D: NA
V: TRBV5-1
J: TRBJ1-2
size: once
CDR3: CASSPDRNYGYTF
DNA: TGCGCCAGCAGCCCGGACAGAAACTATGGCTACACCTTC

D: NA
V: TRBV3-1/TRBV3-2
J: TRBJ1-6
size: NA
CDR3: CASSHLQGSLHF
DNA: TGTGCCAGCAGCCACTTACAGGGATCCCTCCACTTT

D: TRBD1
V: TRBV30
J: TRBJ1-2
size: once
CDR3: CAWSGTSPGTGDYGYTF
DNA: TGTGCCTGGAGTGGGACCAGTCCCGGGACAGGGGACTATGGCTACACCTTC